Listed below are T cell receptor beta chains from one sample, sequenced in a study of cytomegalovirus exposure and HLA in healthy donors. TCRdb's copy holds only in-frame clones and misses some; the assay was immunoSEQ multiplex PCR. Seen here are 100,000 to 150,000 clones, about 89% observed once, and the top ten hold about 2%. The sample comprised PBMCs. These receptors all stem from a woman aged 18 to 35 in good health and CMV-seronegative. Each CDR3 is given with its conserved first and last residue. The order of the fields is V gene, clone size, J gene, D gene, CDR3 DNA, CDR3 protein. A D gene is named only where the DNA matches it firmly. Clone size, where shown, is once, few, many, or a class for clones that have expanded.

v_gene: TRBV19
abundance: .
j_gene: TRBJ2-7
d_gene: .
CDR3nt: TGTGCCAGTAGCATTGTACTGACGGGCGAGCAGTACTTC
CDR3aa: CASSIVLTGEQYF

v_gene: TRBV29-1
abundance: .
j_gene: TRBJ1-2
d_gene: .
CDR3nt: TGCAGCGTTGAACATCATAACTATGGCTACACCTTC
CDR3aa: CSVEHHNYGYTF

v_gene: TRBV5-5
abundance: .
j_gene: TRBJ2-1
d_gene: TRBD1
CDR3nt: TGTGCCAGCAGCTCTCCCGGGACAGGTACATACAATGAGCAGTTCTTC
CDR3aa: CASSSPGTGTYNEQFF

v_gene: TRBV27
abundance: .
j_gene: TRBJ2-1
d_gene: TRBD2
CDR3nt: TGTGCCAGCAGTCGTAGCGGGAGGGCCGGCAACAATGAGCAGTTCTTC
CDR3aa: CASSRSGRAGNNEQFF

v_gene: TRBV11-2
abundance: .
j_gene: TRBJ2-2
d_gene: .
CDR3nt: TGTGCCACTGCGGGGAACACCGGGGAGCTGTTTTTT
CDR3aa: CATAGNTGELFF

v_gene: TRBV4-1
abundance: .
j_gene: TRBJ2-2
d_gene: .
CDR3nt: TGCGCCAGCAGCCACCGGGAGGGGGCTGGCACCGGGGAGCTGTTTTTT
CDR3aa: CASSHREGAGTGELFF

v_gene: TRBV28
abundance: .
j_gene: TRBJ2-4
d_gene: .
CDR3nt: TGTGCCAGCAGCCCACCGGTTTTTTTTAACGCCAAAAACATTCAGTACTTC
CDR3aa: CASSPPVFFNAKNIQYF

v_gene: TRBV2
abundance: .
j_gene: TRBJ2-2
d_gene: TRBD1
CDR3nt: TGTGCCAGCAGTGCAGGACAGGGGAAAAGGACCGGGGAGCTGTTTTTT
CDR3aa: CASSAGQGKRTGELFF

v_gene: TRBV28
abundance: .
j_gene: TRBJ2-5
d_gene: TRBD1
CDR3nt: TGTGCCAGCAGCCGAGGGGGACAGAAGTACTTC
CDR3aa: CASSRGGQKYF

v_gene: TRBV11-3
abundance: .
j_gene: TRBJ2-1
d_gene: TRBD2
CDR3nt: TGTGCCAGCAGCTTAGGCCTCCCTAGCGGATCCTACAATGAGCAGTTCTTC
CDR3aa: CASSLGLPSGSYNEQFF

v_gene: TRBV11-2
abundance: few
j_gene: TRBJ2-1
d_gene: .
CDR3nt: TGTGCCAGCAGCTTACCCCCGGGACTCACTCCCTACAATGAGCAGTTCTTC
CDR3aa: CASSLPPGLTPYNEQFF

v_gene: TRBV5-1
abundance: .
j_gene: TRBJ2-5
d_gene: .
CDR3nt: TGCGCCAGCGCCCTTGGGGGGAAAGAGACCCAGTACTTC
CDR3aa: CASALGGKETQYF

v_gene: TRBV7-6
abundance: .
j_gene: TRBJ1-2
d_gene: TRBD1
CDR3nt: TGTGCCAGCAGCTTAGGAATTAAGGGGGACAGGGCCCGGAATGGCTACACCTTC
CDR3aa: CASSLGIKGDRARNGYTF

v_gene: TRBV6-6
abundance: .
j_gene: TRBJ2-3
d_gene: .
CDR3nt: TGTGCCAGCAGCCCGCTAGCGACTAGCACAGATACGCAGTATTTT
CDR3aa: CASSPLATSTDTQYF

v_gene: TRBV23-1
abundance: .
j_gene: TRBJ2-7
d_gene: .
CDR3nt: TGCGCCAGCAGTCAACACGGACAGTCCCCCTACGAGCAGTACTTC
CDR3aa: CASSQHGQSPYEQYF

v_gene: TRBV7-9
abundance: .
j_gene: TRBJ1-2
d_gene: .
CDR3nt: TGTGCCAGCAGGCAATTAGATTATGGCTACACCTTC
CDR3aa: CASRQLDYGYTF

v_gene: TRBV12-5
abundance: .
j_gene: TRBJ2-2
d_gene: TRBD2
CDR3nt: TGTGCTAGTCAAAGCGGGGGCACCGGGGAGCTGTTTTTT
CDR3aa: CASQSGGTGELFF

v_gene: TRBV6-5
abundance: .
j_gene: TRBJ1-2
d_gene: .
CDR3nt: TGTGCCAGCAGTTCGACACAAGGCTACACCTTC
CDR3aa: CASSSTQGYTF

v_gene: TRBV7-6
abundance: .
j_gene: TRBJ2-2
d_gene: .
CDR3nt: TGTGCCAGCAGCTTATTTGCCCGAGGAGGGCCGAACACCGGGGAGCTGTTTTTT
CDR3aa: CASSLFARGGPNTGELFF

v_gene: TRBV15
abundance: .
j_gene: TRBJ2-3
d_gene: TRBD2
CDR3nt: TGTGCCACCAGCAGAACGAGACTAGCGGGAGACGGGACAGATACGCAGTATTTT
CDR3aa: CATSRTRLAGDGTDTQYF

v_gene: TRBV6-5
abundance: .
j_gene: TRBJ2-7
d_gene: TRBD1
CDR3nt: TGTGCCAGCAGTCCGGCGACAGGGGGCGAGCAGTACTTC
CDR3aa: CASSPATGGEQYF

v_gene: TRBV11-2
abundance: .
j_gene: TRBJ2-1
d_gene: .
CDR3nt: TGTGCCAGCAGCTACAGCTCCTACAATGAGCAGTTCTTC
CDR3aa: CASSYSSYNEQFF

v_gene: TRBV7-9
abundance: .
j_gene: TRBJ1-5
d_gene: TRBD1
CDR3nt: TGTGCCAGCAGCAGGACAGGGGGCGCCGGCAATCAGCCCCAGCATTTT
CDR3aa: CASSRTGGAGNQPQHF

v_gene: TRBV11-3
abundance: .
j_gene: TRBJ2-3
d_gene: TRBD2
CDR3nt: TGTGCCAGCAGCTCTGGCCTAGCGGGAGGGCCCGTCACAGATACGCAGTATTTT
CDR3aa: CASSSGLAGGPVTDTQYF

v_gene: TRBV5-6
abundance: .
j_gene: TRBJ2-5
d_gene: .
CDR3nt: TGTGCCAGCAGCTTCGGGACTCACCAAGAGACCCAGTACTTC
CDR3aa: CASSFGTHQETQYF

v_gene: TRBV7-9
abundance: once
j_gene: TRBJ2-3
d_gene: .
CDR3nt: TGTGCCAGCAGCTATACACTAGAGGGGGCAGATACGCAGTATTTT
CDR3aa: CASSYTLEGADTQYF

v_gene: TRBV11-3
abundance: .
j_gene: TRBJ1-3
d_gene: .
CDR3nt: TGTGCCAGCAGCTCCCTGGGAGACTCTGGAAACACCATATATTTT
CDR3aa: CASSSLGDSGNTIYF

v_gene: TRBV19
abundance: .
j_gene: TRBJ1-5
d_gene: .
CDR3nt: TGTGCCAGTAGTATGATTCTTGTTCAGGGGAAAAGCAATCAGCCCCAGCATTTT
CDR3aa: CASSMILVQGKSNQPQHF

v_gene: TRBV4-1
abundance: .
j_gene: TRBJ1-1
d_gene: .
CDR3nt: TGCGCCAGCAGCCAAGAGCAACTCACTGAAGCTTTCTTT
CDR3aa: CASSQEQLTEAFF

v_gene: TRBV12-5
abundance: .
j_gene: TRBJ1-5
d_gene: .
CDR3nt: TGTGCTAGTGGTTTGCCTTATCAGCCCCAGCATTTT
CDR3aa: CASGLPYQPQHF

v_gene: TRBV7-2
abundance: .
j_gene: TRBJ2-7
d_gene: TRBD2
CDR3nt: TGTGCCAGCAGCTTAGAGCGGGACGGGCAGTACTTC
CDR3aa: CASSLERDGQYF

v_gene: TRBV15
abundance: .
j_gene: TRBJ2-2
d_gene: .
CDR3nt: TGTGCCACCAGCAGAGAACGAAGCGGGTTCTACACCGGGGAGCTGTTTTTT
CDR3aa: CATSRERSGFYTGELFF

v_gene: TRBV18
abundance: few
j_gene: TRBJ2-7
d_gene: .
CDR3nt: TGTGCCAGCTCTCTCCGGGAAGACTACGAGCAGTACTTC
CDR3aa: CASSLREDYEQYF

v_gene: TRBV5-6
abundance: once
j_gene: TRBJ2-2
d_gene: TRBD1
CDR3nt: TGTGCCAGCAGCCCCGGGACAGGGCACACCGGGGAGCTGTTTTTT
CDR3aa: CASSPGTGHTGELFF

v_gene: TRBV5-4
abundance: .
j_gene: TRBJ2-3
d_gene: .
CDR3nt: TGTGCCAGCAGCCTAACCCCAGGCGGGACGGCCACAGATACGCAGTATTTT
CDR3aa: CASSLTPGGTATDTQYF

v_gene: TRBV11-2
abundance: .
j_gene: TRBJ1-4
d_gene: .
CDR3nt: TGTGCCAGCAGGCGGGGGGGAACTAATGAAAAACTGTTTTTT
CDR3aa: CASRRGGTNEKLFF

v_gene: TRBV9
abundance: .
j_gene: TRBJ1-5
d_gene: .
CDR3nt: TGTGCCAGCAGCGTAGGGACAAGCCAGCCCCAGCATTTT
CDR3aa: CASSVGTSQPQHF

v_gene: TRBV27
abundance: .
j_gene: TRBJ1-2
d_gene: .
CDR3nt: TGTGCCAGCAGTTTATTTTTTCAGGGTCACGGCTACACCTTC
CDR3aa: CASSLFFQGHGYTF

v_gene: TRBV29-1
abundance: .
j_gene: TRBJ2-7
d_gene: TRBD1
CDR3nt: TGCAGCGTAGCCGGGACAGAGACCTACGAGCAGTACTTC
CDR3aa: CSVAGTETYEQYF

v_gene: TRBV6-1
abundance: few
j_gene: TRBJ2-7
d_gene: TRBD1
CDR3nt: TGTGCCAGCAGTGGAGTACTTCGGGACAGAACCTACGAGCAGTACTTC
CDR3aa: CASSGVLRDRTYEQYF

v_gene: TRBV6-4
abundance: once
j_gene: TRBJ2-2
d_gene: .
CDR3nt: TGTGCCAGCAGTGTCGTGGGAGAGACCGGGGAGCTGTTTTTT
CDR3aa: CASSVVGETGELFF

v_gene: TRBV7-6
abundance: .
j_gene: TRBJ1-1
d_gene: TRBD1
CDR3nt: TGTGCCAGCAGCTTAAGAGGAAGAGGACAGGGGAGAATTGAAGCTTTCTTT
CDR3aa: CASSLRGRGQGRIEAFF

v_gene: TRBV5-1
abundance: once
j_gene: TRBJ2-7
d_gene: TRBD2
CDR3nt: TGCGCCAGCAGCCCAGGACTAGCGGGATTTGGCGAGCAGTACTTC
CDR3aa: CASSPGLAGFGEQYF

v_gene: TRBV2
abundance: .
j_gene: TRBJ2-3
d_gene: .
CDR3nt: TGTGCCAGCGTGTTCATACGGGTATGGGCTAGCGGCACAGATACGCAGTATTTT
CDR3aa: CASVFIRVWASGTDTQYF

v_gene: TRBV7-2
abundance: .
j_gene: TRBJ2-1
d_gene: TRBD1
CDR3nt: TGTGCCAGCAGCTTGGACAGGGGTTCCTACAATGAGCAGTTCTTC
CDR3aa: CASSLDRGSYNEQFF

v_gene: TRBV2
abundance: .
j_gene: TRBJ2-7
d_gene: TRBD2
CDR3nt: TGTGCCAGCGTCTTAGCGGGAGGGCCTTGGGGGTACGAGCAGTACTTC
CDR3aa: CASVLAGGPWGYEQYF

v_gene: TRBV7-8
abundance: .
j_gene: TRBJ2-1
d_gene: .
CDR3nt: TGTGCCAGCAGCTTACAATTTAGACGGGACTCCTCCAATGAGCAGTTCTTC
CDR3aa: CASSLQFRRDSSNEQFF

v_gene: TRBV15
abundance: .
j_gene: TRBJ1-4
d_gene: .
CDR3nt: TGTGCCACCAGCAGAGATCAGGGGCCGACTAATGAAAAACTGTTTTTT
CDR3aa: CATSRDQGPTNEKLFF

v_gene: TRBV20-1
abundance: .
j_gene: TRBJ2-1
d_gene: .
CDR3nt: TGCAGTGCTAGCGGGGGCAATGAGCAGTTCTTC
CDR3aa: CSASGGNEQFF

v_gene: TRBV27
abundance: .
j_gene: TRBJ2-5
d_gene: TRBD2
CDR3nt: TGTGCCAGCAGTTCGCCGGGACTAGCGGGAGGGCCTAAGGAGACCCAGTACTTC
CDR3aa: CASSSPGLAGGPKETQYF